The sequence of this T cell receptor (beta chain) was determined in a study of blood T cell repertoires in COVID-19. About the research overall: Italy, Spain and the United States were the sources of the convalescent and acute COVID-19 samples. From T cells, B-cell-depleted T cells, or PBMCs came the material, which was cDNA or gDNA.

The CDR3 length is 16 residues. Germline V gene data show CDR1 as KGHSH and CDR2 as LQKENI. V was clipped by 4 bases and J by 6 bases; unmatched bases: 11. How the authors handled the data: Counts of nucleated cells, estimated from reference gene primer amplification, were obtained. Profiling relied on immunoSEQ multiplex PCR, and the TCRdb table lists in-frame clones only, not all of them. V and J calls and clone size are copied from that table; D and trimming were computed from the DNA. The profile covers more than 150,000 clones, with roughly 84% appearing a single time and around 14% taken by the ten largest.

Sample: peripheral blood. The clonotype comes from a man aged 18 to 29 with active or convalescent COVID-19. The chain links TRBV18 to TRBJ2-1, with TRBD2 matching 8 bases. Here the CDR3 reads CASSRMGTRSTNEQFF. The CDR3 DNA follows: TGTGCCAGCTCACGGATGGGGACTAGGTCAACCAATGAGCAGTTCTTC.